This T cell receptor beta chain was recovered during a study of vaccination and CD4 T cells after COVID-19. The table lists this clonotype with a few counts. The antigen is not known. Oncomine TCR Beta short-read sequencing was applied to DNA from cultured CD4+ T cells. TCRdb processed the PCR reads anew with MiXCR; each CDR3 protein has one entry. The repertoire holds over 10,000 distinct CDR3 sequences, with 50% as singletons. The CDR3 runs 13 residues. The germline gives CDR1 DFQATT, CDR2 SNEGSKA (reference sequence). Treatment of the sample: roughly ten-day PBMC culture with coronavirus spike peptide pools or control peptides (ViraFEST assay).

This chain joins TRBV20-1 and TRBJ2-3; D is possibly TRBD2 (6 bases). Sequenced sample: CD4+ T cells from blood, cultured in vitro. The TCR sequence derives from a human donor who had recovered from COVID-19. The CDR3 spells CSSGASRTDTQYF. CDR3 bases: TGCAGCTCGGGAGCTTCTCGCACAGATACGCAGTATTTT.